This T cell receptor (beta chain) was identified in a study of technical replicates of blood from a handful of donors. Only in-frame clones appear in the TCRdb table, and some are missing; sequencing was by immunoSEQ multiplex PCR. This table has 75,000 to 90,000 clones, 85% to 95% appearing once. The CDR3 extends over 13 amino acids. Germline V CDR1 and CDR2: MDHEN, SYDVKM. The V and J ends lost 3 bases and 8 bases respectively, with 11 bases between them. This receptor was obtained from a human donor in good health. The material sequenced was T cells isolated from PBMCs. The rearrangement links TRBV28 to TRBJ2-4; D possibly corresponds to TRBD1 (6 bases). In DNA form, the CDR3 reads TGTGCCAGCAGTTTTTATTCAGGGGACATTCAGTACTTC. As protein: CASSFYSGDIQYF.